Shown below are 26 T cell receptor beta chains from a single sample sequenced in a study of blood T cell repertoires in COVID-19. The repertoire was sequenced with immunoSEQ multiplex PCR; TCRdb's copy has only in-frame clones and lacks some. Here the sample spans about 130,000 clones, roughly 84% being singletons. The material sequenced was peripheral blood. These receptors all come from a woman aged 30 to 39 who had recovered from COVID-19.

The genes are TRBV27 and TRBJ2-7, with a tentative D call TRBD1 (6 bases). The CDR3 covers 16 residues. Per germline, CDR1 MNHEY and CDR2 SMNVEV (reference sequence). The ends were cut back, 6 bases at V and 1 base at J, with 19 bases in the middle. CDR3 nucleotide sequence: TGTGCCAGCAGCCCAATCCCCGGGACACTTTCCTACGAGCAGTACTTC. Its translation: CASSPIPGTLSYEQYF.

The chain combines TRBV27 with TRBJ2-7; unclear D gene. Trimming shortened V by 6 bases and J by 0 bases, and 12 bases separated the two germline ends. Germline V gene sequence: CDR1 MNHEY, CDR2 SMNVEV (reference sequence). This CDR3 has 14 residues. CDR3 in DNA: TGTGCCAGCAGACATACAGCAAACTCCTACGAGCAGTACTTC. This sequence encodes CASRHTANSYEQYF.

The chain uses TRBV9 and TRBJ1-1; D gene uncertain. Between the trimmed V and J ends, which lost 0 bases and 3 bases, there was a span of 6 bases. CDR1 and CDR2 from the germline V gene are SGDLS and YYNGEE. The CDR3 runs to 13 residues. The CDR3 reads CASSVDRDTEAFF. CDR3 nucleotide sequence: TGTGCCAGCAGCGTAGATCGGGACACTGAAGCTTTCTTT.

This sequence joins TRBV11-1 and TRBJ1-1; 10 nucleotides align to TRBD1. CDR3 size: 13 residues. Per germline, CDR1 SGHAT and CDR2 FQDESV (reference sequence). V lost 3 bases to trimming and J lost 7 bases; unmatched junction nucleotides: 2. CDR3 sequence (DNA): TGTGCCAGCAGCTTCGGGACAGGGGATGAAGCTTTCTTT. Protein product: CASSFGTGDEAFF.

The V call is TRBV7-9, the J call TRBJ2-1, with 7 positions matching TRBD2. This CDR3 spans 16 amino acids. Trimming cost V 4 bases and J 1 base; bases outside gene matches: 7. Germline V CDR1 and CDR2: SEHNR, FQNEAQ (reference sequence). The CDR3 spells CASSSPLGRSYNEQFF. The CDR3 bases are TGTGCCAGCAGCTCCCCCCTCGGGAGGTCCTACAATGAGCAGTTCTTC. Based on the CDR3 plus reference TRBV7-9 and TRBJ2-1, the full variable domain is DTGVSQNPRHKITKRGQNVTFRCDPISEHNRLYWYRQTLGQGPEFLTYFQNEAQLEKSRLLSDRFSAERPKGSFSTLEIQRTEQGDSAMYLCASSSPLGRSYNEQFFGPGTRLTVL.

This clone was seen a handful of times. CDR3 loop: CASIGGGKIRGPMNTEAFF. CDR3 in DNA: TGTGCCAGTATTGGAGGGGGCAAGATACGCGGACCTATGAACACTGAAGCTTTCTTT. The rearrangement joins TRBV19 to TRBJ1-1; 7 bases line up with TRBD1. Germline assignment: CDR1 LNHDA and CDR2 SQIVND (reference sequence). The V gene end was trimmed by 7 bases and the J gene end by 0 bases; junction bases not matched to a gene: 20. The CDR3 runs to 19 residues.

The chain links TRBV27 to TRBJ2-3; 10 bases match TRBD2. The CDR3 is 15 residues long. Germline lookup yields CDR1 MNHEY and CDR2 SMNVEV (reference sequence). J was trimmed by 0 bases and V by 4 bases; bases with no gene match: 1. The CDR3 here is CASSSSGGSTDTQYF. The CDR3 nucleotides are TGTGCCAGCAGTTCTAGCGGGGGTAGCACAGATACGCAGTATTTT.

CDR3 nucleotides: TGCGCCAGCAGTGAAAGTGGAGGGAGCTACGAGCAGTACTTC. It encodes CASSESGGSYEQYF. The chain recombines TRBV10-1 with TRBJ2-7; D might be TRBD2 (6 bases). The V end lost 3 bases, the J end lost 3 bases, and 12 bases lay between the germline ends. CDR1 WNHNN and CDR2 SYGVQD come from the germline V gene (reference sequence). The CDR3 extends over 14 amino acids.

The DNA for the CDR3 is TGTGCCAGCAGCTTAGACGACAGACTGAACACTGAAGCTTTCTTT. Translating gives CASSLDDRLNTEAFF. J is TRBJ1-1 and V is TRBV7-9; tentatively, D is TRBD1 (5 bases). Per the germline V gene, CDR1 is SEHNR and CDR2 is FQNEAQ (reference sequence). The CDR3 has 15 amino acids. The V end lost 1 base, the J end lost 0 bases, and 9 bases lay between the germline ends.

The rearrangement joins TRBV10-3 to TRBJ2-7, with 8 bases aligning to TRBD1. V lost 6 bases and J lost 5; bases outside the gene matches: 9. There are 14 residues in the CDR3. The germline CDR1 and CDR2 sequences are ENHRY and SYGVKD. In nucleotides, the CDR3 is TGTGCCATCAGCGAGCACTCGACAGGGGACGAGCAGTACTTC. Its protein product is CAISEHSTGDEQYF.

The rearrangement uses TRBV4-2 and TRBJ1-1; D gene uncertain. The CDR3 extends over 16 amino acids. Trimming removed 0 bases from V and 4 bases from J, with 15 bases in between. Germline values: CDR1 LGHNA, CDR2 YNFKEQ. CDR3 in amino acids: CASSQDLALNPTEAFF. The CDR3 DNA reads TGTGCCAGCAGCCAAGATCTGGCTCTCAACCCCACTGAAGCTTTCTTT.

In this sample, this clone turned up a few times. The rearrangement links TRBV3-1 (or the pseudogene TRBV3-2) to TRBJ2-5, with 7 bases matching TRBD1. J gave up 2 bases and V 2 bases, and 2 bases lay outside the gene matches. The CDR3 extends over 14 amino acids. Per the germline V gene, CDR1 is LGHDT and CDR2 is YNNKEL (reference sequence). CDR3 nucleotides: TGTGCCAGCAGCCAATGGGACAGACAAGAGACCCAGTACTTC. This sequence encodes CASSQWDRQETQYF.

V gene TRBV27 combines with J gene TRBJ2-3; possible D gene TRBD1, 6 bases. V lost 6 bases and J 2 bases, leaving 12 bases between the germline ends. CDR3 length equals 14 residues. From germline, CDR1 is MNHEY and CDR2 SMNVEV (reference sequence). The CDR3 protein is CASRDSGTTDTQYF. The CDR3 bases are TGTGCCAGCAGGGACAGTGGGACCACAGATACGCAGTATTTT.

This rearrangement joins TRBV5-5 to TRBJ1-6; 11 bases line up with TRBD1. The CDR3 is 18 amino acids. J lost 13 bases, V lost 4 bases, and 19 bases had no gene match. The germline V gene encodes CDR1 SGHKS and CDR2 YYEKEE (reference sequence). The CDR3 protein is CASSRIPGQGELGLPLHF. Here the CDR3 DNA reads TGTGCCAGCAGCCGCATACCGGGACAGGGGGAGTTAGGACTCCCCCTCCACTTT.

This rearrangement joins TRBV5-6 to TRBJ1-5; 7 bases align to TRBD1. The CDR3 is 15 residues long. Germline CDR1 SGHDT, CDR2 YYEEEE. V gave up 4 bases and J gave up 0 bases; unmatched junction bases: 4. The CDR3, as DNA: TGTGCCAGCAGCGGACAGGAGCTTAGCAATCAGCCCCAGCATTTT. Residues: CASSGQELSNQPQHF.

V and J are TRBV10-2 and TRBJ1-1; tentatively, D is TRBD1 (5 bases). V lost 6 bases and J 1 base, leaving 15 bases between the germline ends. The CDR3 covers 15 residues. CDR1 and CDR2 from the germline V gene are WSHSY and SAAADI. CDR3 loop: CASRYGASENTEAFF. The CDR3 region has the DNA TGCGCCAGCAGGTATGGGGCCTCAGAGAACACTGAAGCTTTCTTT.

The CDR3 here is CASSRLAGDYNEQFF. CDR3 sequence (DNA): TGTGCCAGCAGCCGACTAGCGGGAGACTACAATGAGCAGTTCTTC. The rearrangement uses TRBV6-2 or TRBV6-3 and TRBJ2-1; 12 nucleotides align to TRBD2. There are 15 residues in the CDR3. Germline CDR1 and CDR2: MNHEY and SVGEGT. J was trimmed by 3 bases and V by 6 bases; bases with no gene match: 3.

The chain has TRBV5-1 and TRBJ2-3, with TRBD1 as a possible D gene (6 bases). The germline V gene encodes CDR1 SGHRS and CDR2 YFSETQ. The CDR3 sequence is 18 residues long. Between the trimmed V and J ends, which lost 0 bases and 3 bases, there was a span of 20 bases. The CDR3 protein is CASSLAQGQGIRTDTQYF. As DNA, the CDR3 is TGCGCCAGCAGCTTGGCACAGGGTCAGGGTATCAGAACAGATACGCAGTATTTT.

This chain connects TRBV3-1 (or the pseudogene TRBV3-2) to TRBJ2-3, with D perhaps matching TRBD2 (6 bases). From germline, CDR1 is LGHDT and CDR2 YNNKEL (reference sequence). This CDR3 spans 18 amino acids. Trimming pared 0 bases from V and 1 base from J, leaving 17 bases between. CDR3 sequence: CASSQEGGRAGRTDTQYF. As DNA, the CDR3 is TGTGCCAGCAGCCAAGAGGGTGGAAGAGCGGGCCGCACAGATACGCAGTATTTT.

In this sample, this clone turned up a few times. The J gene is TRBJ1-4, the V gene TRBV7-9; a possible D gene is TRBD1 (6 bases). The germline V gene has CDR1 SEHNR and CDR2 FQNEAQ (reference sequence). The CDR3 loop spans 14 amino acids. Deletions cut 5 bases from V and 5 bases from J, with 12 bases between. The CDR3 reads CASSPGQGNEKLFF. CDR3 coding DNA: TGTGCCAGCAGCCCCGGCCAGGGGAATGAAAAACTGTTTTTT.

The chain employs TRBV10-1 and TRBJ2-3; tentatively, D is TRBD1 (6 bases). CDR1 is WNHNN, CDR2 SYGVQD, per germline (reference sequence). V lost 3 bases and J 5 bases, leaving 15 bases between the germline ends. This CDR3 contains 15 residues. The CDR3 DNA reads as TGCGCCAGCAGTGAACAGGGCCCAAAGGGAGATACGCAGTATTTT. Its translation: CASSEQGPKGDTQYF.

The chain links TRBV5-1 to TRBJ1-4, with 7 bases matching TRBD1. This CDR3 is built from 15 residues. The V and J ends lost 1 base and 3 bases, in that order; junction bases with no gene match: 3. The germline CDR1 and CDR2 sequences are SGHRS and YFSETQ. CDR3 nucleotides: TGCGCCAGCAGCTTGATGGGACAGTCTAATGAAAAACTGTTTTTT. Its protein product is CASSLMGQSNEKLFF.

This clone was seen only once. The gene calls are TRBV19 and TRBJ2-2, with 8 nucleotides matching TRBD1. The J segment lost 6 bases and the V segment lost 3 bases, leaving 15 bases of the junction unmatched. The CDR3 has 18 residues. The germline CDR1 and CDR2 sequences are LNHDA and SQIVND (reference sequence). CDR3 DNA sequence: TGTGCCAGTAGTATCGTGGACAGGGAGGTAATCGCGGCCGGGGAGCTGTTTTTT. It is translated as CASSIVDREVIAAGELFF.

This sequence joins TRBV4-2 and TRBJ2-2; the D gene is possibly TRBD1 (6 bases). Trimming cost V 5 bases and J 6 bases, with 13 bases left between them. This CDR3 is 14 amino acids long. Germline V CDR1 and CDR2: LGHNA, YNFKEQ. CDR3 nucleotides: TGTGCCAGCAGCTCCCGACAGGAGGCCGGGGAGCTGTTTTTT. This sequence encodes CASSSRQEAGELFF.

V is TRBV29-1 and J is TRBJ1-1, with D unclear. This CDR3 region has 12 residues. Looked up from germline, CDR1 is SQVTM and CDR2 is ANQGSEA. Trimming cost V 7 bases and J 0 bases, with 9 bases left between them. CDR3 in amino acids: CSGKAVNTEAFF. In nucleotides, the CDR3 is TGCAGCGGGAAGGCGGTGAACACTGAAGCTTTCTTT.

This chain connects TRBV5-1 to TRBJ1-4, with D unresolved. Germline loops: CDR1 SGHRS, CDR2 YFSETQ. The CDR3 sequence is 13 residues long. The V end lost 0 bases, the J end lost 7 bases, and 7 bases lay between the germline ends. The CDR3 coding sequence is TGCGCCAGCAGCTTGGTCGAGAGTGAAAAACTGTTTTTT. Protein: CASSLVESEKLFF.